These 3 T cell receptor beta chains were sequenced from one sample in a study of OX40 agonist ivuxolimab in advanced cancers. The method was immunoSEQ multiplex PCR; TCRdb's version includes in-frame clones alone and lacks a portion of them. The table shows approximately 5,000 clones, with around 62% occurring only once. Sequencing was performed on CD4+ or CD8+ T cells sorted from blood, taken in a trial of the OX40 agonist ivuxolimab. The receptors shown here come from an adult with an advanced solid tumor such as melanoma, head and neck, liver or kidney cancer.

A few counts support this clone. The chain carries TRBV4-1 and TRBJ2-2; 9 positions agree with TRBD1. The ends lost 3 bases at V and 1 base at J; junction bases unmatched: 9. Looked up from germline, CDR1 is MGHRA and CDR2 is YSYEKL. CDR3 length: 18 amino acids. CDR3: CASSQATGGGRNTGELFF. DNA for the CDR3: TGCGCCAGCAGCCAGGCAACAGGGGGCGGGAGGAACACCGGGGAGCTGTTTTTT.

The V call is TRBV28, the J call TRBJ2-1; 10 nucleotides line up with TRBD2. The CDR3 length is 15 residues. Trimming took 5 bases from V and 2 from J; bases not matched to a gene: 3. The germline CDR1 and CDR2 sequences are MDHEN and SYDVKM. CDR3 amino acids: CASSRSGRAYNEQFF. CDR3 sequence (DNA): TGTGCCAGCAGTCGGAGCGGGAGGGCCTACAATGAGCAGTTCTTC. The full variable domain, its missing parts supplied by reference TRBV28 and TRBJ2-1, is DVKVTQSSRYLVKRTGEKVFLECVQDMDHENMFWYRQDPGLGLRLIYFSYDVKMKEKGDIPEGYSVSREKKERFSLILESASTNQTSMYLCASSRSGRAYNEQFFGPGTRLTVL.

The chain uses TRBV5-4 and TRBJ2-7; 12 nucleotides match TRBD2. V lost 10 bases and J lost 5; bases outside the gene matches: 13. The CDR3 extends over 15 amino acids. Germline assignment: CDR1 SGHNT and CDR2 YYREEE (reference sequence). DNA for the CDR3: TGTGCCGACAGCAGTACTAGCGGGGGGACCGACGAGCAGTACTTC. It encodes CADSSTSGGTDEQYF.